The 15 T cell receptor beta chains below were found in one sample sequenced in a study of cytomegalovirus exposure and HLA in healthy donors. The PCR made use of 60 Vbeta and 13 Jbeta primers. TCRdb's copy holds only in-frame clones and misses some; the assay was immunoSEQ multiplex PCR. The sample shows fewer than 200,000 clones, 71% of them seen only once. Sequenced sample: PBMCs. Receptors were obtained from a girl aged 5-17 years in good health and CMV-seronegative.

The chain uses TRBV2 and TRBJ2-7; 9 positions agree with TRBD1. The CDR3 covers 15 residues. Looked up from germline, CDR1 is SNHLY and CDR2 is FYNNEI. The junction had 3 bases not matched to a gene; V was cut back by 1 base and J by 2 bases. DNA of the CDR3: TGTGCCAGCAGTGAAGAGGACAGGGGCCCCTACGAGCAGTACTTC. Translated: CASSEEDRGPYEQYF.

CDR3 coding DNA: TGTGCCAGTAGTCCCACTAACAGGGGACCCCTTGGAGCCCTCCACTTT. This encodes CASSPTNRGPLGALHF. The gene calls are TRBV19 and TRBJ1-6, with 7 nucleotides matching TRBD1. The CDR3 covers 16 residues. Germline loops: CDR1 LNHDA, CDR2 SQIVND (reference sequence). With 5 bases clipped from V and 14 bases from J, the junction kept 18 bases outside the gene matches.

The rearrangement uses TRBV25-1 and TRBJ1-5; possible D gene TRBD1, 5 bases. Per germline, CDR1 MGHDK and CDR2 SYGVNS. This CDR3 is built from 14 residues. V was cut by 1 base and J by 6 bases, with 10 bases left in between. This chain's CDR3 is CASSEWGVSQPQHF. The CDR3 DNA follows: TGTGCCAGCAGTGAATGGGGGGTCAGTCAGCCCCAGCATTTT.

A few counts support this clone. The rearrangement joins TRBV27 to TRBJ1-5; D gene ambiguous. This CDR3 is 12 amino acids long. Germline-derived CDR1 and CDR2 are MNHEY and SMNVEV (reference sequence). The V gene lost 3 bases and the J gene lost 6 bases, with 6 bases spanning the gap. CDR3 in amino acids: CASSFAGQPQHF. In nucleotides, the CDR3 is TGTGCCAGCAGTTTCGCGGGTCAGCCCCAGCATTTT.

This chain joins TRBV27 and TRBJ2-3; 10 bases match TRBD2. After removal of 4 bases from V and 3 bases from J, the junction contained 7 bases not matched to a gene. The CDR3 consists of 16 residues. Germline CDR1 MNHEY, CDR2 SMNVEV (reference sequence). CDR3 in DNA: TGTGCCAGCAGTTCACTAGCGGGGCGACGGACAGATACGCAGTATTTT. Amino acid sequence: CASSSLAGRRTDTQYF.

The chain employs TRBV2 and TRBJ2-5; a weak D match, TRBD2 (6 bases). Germline CDR1 is SNHLY and CDR2 is FYNNEI. The length of the CDR3 is 14 residues. The ends were cut back, 9 bases at V and 2 bases at J, with 16 bases in the middle. The CDR3 reads CARKKGTGQETQYF. CDR3 DNA sequence: TGTGCCAGGAAGAAAGGGACTGGACAAGAGACCCAGTACTTC.

This clone came up a few times. The rearrangement links TRBV10-2 to TRBJ2-1, with TRBD2 matching 14 bases. V gave up 7 bases and J gave up 15 bases; unmatched junction bases: 8. The CDR3 is 13 amino acids. Germline CDR1 and CDR2: WSHSY and SAAADI. This CDR3 is CASTTTSGGAGFF. The CDR3 region has the DNA TGCGCCAGCACCACGACTAGCGGGGGGGCCGGGTTCTTC.

The chain joins TRBV6-1 to TRBJ1-3; TRBD1 is a possible D gene (6 bases). Trimming left V 5 bases short and J 4 bases short, with 12 bases between. The CDR3 is made up of 14 amino acids. Looked up from germline, CDR1 is MNHNS and CDR2 is SASEGT. CDR3 protein: CASSSRGRGNTIYF. DNA of the CDR3: TGTGCCAGCAGTTCCAGGGGAAGAGGAAACACCATATATTTT.

The V gene is TRBV27, the J gene TRBJ2-7; TRBD1 is a possible D gene (6 bases). Germline V CDR1 and CDR2: MNHEY, SMNVEV (reference sequence). The CDR3 totals 14 residues. Trimming took off 5 bases at V and 4 bases at J, with 15 bases between the two ends. In DNA form, the CDR3 reads TGTGCCAGCAGTAACTCCGGGACAAGATACGAGCAGTACTTC. Translated, it gives CASSNSGTRYEQYF.

The chain links TRBV4-1 to TRBJ2-5, with 9 bases matching TRBD2. With 0 bases clipped from V and 5 bases from J, the junction kept 13 bases outside the gene matches. The CDR3 covers 18 residues. CDR1 is MGHRA and CDR2 is YSYEKL in the germline V gene. The CDR3: CASSQDRDGLAIGETQYF. CDR3 sequence (DNA): TGCGCCAGCAGCCAAGATCGAGACGGACTAGCGATTGGCGAGACCCAGTACTTC.

V is TRBV11-1 and J is TRBJ2-7, with D tentatively TRBD2 (6 bases). This CDR3 contains 14 residues. V lost 7 bases to trimming and J lost 6 bases, with 19 bases between them. Germline loops: CDR1 SGHAT, CDR2 FQDESV (reference sequence). Written as DNA, the CDR3 is TGTGCCAGCACCCCCGGGGGTCGGGGCGGCGAGCAGTACTTC. Translation: CASTPGGRGGEQYF.

This chain uses TRBV5-1 with TRBJ1-2, with a weak D call TRBD1 (5 bases). V was trimmed by 0 bases and J by 6 bases, leaving 15 bases between them. Germline V gives CDR1 SGHRS, CDR2 YFSETQ. This CDR3 region has 15 residues. The chain's CDR3 is CASSLEPGHRNGYTF. Here the CDR3 DNA reads TGCGCCAGCAGCTTGGAGCCAGGACATCGAAATGGCTACACCTTC. The whole variable domain, filled in from reference TRBV5-1 and TRBJ1-2, reads KAGVTQTPRYLIKTRGQQVTLSCSPISGHRSVSWYQQTPGQGLQFLFEYFSETQRNKGNFPGRFSGRQFSNSRSEMNVSTLELGDSALYLCASSLEPGHRNGYTFGSGTRLTVV.

The chain is built from TRBV9 and TRBJ1-3; D may be TRBD1 (6 bases). CDR3 length: 15 residues. Trimming shortened V by 3 bases and J by 3 bases, and 13 bases separated the two germline ends. Germline CDR1 and CDR2: SGDLS and YYNGEE. CDR3 region: CASSGGTGLGNTIYF. The CDR3 DNA reads TGTGCCAGCAGCGGGGGCACAGGGCTTGGAAACACCATATATTTT.

This chain connects TRBV15 to TRBJ2-5; D may be TRBD1 (6 bases). The CDR3 is 13 amino acids. Germline CDR1 is LNHNV and CDR2 is YYDKDF (reference sequence). Trimming removed 8 bases from V and 5 bases from J, with 15 bases in between. The CDR3 DNA sequence: TGTGCCACCTCAGGGGCAAGCGGTGAGACCCAGTACTTC. It is translated as CATSGASGETQYF.

The V and J genes are TRBV27 and TRBJ2-6, with a weak D call TRBD2 (6 bases). The germline V gene encodes CDR1 MNHEY and CDR2 SMNVEV (reference sequence). Trimming shortened V by 3 bases and J by 0 bases, and 12 bases separated the two germline ends. This CDR3 is built from 17 residues. The DNA for the CDR3 is TGTGCCAGCAGTTTCGCGGGACCATACTCTGGGGCCAACGTCCTGACTTTC. Its translation is CASSFAGPYSGANVLTF.